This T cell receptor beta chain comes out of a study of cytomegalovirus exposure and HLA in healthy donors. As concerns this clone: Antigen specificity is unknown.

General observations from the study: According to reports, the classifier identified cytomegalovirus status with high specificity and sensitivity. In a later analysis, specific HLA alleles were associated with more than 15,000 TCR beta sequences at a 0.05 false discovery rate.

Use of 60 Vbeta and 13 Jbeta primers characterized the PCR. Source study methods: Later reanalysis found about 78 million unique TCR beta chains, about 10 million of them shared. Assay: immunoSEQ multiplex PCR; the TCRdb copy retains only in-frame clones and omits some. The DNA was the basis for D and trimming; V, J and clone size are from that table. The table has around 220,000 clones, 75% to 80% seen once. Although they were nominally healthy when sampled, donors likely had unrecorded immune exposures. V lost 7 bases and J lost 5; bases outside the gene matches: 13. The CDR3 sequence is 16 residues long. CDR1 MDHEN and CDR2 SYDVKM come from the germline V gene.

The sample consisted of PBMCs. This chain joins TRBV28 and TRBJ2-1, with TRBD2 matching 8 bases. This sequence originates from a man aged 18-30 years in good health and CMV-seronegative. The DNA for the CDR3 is TGTGCCAGCACCACGGGGGGGGCTGTCATCCACAATGAGCAGTTCTTC. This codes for CASTTGGAVIHNEQFF.